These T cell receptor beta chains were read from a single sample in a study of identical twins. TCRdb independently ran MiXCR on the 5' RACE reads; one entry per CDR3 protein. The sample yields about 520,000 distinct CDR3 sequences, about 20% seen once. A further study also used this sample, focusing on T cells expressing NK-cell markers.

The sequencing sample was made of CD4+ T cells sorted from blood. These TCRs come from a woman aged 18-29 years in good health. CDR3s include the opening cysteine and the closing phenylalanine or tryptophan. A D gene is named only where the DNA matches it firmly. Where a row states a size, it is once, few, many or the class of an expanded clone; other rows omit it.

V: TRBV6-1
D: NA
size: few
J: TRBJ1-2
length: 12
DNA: TGTGCCAGCACCCTGGGGTACTATGGCTACACCTTC
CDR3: CASTLGYYGYTF

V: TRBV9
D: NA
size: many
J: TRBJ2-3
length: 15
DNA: TGTGCCAGCAGCGTAGCCGCAGGGAGCACAGATACGCAGTATTTT
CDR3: CASSVAAGSTDTQYF

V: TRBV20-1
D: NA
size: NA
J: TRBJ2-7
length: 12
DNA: TGCAGTGCTGCCCAGAGCTCCTACGAGCAGTACTTC
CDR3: CSAAQSSYEQYF

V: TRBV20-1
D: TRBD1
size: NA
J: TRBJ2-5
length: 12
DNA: TGCAGTGCTAGAGAGACAGGGGGGACCCAGTACTTC
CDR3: CSARETGGTQYF

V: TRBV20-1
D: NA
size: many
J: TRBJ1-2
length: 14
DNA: TGCAGTGCTAGAGATCCCCAGGGTTTTTATGGCTACACCTTC
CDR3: CSARDPQGFYGYTF

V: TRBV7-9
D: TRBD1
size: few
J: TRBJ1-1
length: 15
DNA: TGTGCCAGCAGCTTAGGGACAGGGAGGAACGCTGAAGCTTTCTTT
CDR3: CASSLGTGRNAEAFF

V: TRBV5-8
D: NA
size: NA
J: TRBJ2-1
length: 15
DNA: TGTGCCAGCAGCCGTCCCCTCCTCTCCTACAATGAGCAGTTCTTC
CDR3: CASSRPLLSYNEQFF

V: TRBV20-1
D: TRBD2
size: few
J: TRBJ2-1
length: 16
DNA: TGCAGTGCTCATAGAGTCTCGGGACTAGCGGGAGTGGGGCAGTTCTTC
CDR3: CSAHRVSGLAGVGQFF

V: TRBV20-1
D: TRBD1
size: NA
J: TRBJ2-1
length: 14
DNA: TGCAGTGCTAGTGACAGGGTGGCCTACAATGAGCAGTTCTTC
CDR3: CSASDRVAYNEQFF

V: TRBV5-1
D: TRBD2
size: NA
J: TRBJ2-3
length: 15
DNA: TGCGCCAGCAGCGTGACTAGCGGGAGCACAGATACGCAGTATTTT
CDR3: CASSVTSGSTDTQYF

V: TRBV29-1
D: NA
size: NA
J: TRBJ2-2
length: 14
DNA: TGCAGCTTCCCGGGGGCGGGAGAGGTCGGGGAGCTGTTTTTT
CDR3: CSFPGAGEVGELFF

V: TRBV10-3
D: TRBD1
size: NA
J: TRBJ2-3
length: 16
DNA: TGTGCCATCAGTGAGTCAAACAGGGGCCTTACAGATACGCAGTATTTT
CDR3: CAISESNRGLTDTQYF

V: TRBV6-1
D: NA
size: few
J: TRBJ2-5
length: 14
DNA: TGTGCCAGCAGGCCCGGGGCTGGTAGAGAGACCCAGTACTTC
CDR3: CASRPGAGRETQYF

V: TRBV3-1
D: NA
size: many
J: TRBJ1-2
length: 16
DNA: TGTGCCAGCAGCCGTGATCCTGCGGGGGACCTCTATGGCTACACCTTC
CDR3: CASSRDPAGDLYGYTF

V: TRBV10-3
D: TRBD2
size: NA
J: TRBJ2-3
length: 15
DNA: TGTGCCATCAGTGAGACTAGCGGGAGACCAGATACGCAGTATTTT
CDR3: CAISETSGRPDTQYF

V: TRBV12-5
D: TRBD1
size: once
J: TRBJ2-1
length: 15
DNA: TGTGCTAGTGGACCCGACAGGGCAGCCTACAATGAGCAGTTCTTC
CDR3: CASGPDRAAYNEQFF

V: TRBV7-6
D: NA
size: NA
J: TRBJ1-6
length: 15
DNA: TGTGCCAGCAGCTTCGGGGTAGATCCTGGTTCACCCCTCCACTTT
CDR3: CASSFGVDPGSPLHF

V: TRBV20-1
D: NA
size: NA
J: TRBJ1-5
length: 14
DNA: TGCAGTGCCCCGGCCGCCAGCTTGGGTCAGCCCCAGCATTTT
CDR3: CSAPAASLGQPQHF

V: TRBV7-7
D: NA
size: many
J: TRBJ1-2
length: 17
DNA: TGTGCTAGCAGCCCTGGGGGGGACGACGCTTACAACTATGGCTACACCTTC
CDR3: CASSPGGDDAYNYGYTF

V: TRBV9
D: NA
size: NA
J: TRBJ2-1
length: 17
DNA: TGTGCCAGCAGCGCCCCCCTTCGTGGGAGCTCCTACAATGAGCAGTTCTTC
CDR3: CASSAPLRGSSYNEQFF

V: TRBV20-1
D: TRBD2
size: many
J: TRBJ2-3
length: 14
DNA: TGCAGTGCTAGACTAGCGGGGAGGCCAGATACGCAGTATTTT
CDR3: CSARLAGRPDTQYF

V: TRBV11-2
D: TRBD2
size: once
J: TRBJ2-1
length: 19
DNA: TGTGCCAGCAGCTTAGGGGGACTAGCACCGGAAAGGACCTACAATGAGCAGTTCTTC
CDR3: CASSLGGLAPERTYNEQFF

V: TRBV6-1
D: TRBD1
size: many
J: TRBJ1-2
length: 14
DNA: TGTGCCTGTCAAGGGACAGCCGCTAACTATGGCTACACCTTC
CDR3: CACQGTAANYGYTF

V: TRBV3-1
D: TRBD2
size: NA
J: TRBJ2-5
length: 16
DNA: TGTGCCAGCAGTCCTAGGACTAGGGCTTACCAAGAGACCCAGTACTTC
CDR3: CASSPRTRAYQETQYF

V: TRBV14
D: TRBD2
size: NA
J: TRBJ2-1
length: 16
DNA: TGTGCCAGCAGCCAGCTCGGACTAGCGGGTGGCGGCGAGCAGTTCTTC
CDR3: CASSQLGLAGGGEQFF

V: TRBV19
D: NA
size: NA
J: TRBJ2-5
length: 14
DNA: TGTGCCAGTAGTGATGTGGGCGGCCGAGAGACCCAGTACTTC
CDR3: CASSDVGGRETQYF

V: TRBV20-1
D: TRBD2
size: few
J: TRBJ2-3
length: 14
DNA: TGCAGTGTCCCAGCGGGGGGGCGGGAAGATACGCAGTATTTT
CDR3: CSVPAGGREDTQYF

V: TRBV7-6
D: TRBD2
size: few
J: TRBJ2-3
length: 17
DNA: TGTGCCAGCAGCTTAGACGGCCGGACTAGCGGCACAGATACGCAGTATTTT
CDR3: CASSLDGRTSGTDTQYF

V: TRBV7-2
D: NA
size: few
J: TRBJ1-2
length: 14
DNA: TGTGCCAGCAGCTTTGGGGTGGCGGGCTATGGCTACACCTTC
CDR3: CASSFGVAGYGYTF

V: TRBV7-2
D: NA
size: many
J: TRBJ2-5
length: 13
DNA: TGTGCCAGCAGCCGAGGGGTTGGCGAGACCCAGTACTTC
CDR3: CASSRGVGETQYF

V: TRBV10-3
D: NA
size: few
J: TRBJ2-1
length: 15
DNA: TGTGCCATCAGTGAGGGCGGTAACTCCTACAATGAGCAGTTCTTC
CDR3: CAISEGGNSYNEQFF

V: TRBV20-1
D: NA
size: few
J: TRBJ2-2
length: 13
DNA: TGCAGTGCCGTTTGGGCTCTCACCGGGGAGCTGTTTTTT
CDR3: CSAVWALTGELFF

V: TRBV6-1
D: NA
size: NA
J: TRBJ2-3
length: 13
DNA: TGTGCCAGTCGGGGGCCTAACACAGATACGCAGTATTTT
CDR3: CASRGPNTDTQYF

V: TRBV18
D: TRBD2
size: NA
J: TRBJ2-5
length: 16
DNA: TGTGCCAGCTCACCACCGCCTAGCGGGGGTAAAGAGACCCAGTACTTC
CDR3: CASSPPPSGGKETQYF

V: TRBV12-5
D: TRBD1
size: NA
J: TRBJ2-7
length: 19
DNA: TGTGCTAGTGGTTTGGTGAGTGGGACAGCGATATCCTTGGTCTACGAGCAGTACTTC
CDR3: CASGLVSGTAISLVYEQYF

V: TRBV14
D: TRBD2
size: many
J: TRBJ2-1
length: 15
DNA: TGTGCCAGCAGCCAAGGGACTAGTTACTACAATGAGCAGTTCTTC
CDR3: CASSQGTSYYNEQFF

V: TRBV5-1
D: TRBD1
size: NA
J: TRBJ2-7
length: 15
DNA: TGCGCCAGCAGCATATCACCAGGGGGCTCCTACGAGCAGTACTTC
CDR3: CASSISPGGSYEQYF

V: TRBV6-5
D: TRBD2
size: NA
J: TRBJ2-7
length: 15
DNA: TGTGCCAGCAGTTACTCTAGCGGGGATGCCTACGAGCAGTACTTC
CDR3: CASSYSSGDAYEQYF

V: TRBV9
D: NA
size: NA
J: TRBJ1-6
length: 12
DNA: TGTGCCAGCAGCCTGAACGGCTCACCCCTCCACTTT
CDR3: CASSLNGSPLHF

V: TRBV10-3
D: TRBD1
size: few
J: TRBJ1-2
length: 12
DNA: TGTGCCATCAGTGAGTCAGGGACAGGACCCACCTTC
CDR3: CAISESGTGPTF

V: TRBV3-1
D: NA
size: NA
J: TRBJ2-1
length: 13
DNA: TGTGCCAGCAGCTCATTAGGACAGTTTCCCTTTCGGTTC
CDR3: CASSSLGQFPFRF

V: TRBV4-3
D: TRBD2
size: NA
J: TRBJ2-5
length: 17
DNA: TGCGCCAGCAGCCAAGATTGGGGACTAGCGGGCAAAGAGACCCAGTACTTC
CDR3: CASSQDWGLAGKETQYF

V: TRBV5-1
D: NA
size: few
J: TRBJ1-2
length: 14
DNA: TGCGCCAGCAGCTTGGCGGGGGACCCCTATGGCTACACCTTC
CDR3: CASSLAGDPYGYTF

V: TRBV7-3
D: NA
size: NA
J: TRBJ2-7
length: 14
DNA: TGTGCCAGCAGCTTATTGGGGGGGCTGGACGAGCAGTACTTC
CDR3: CASSLLGGLDEQYF

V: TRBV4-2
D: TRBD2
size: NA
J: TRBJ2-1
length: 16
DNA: TGTGCCAGCAGCCAAGGAGGCGGGGGGACACTCAATGAGCAGTTCTTC
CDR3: CASSQGGGGTLNEQFF

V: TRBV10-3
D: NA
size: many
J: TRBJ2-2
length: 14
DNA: TGTGCCATCAGTGAGTCAGCTAACACCGGGGAGCTGTTTTTT
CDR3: CAISESANTGELFF

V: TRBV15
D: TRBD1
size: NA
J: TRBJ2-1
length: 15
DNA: TGTGCCACCAGCTGGACAGGGCTACCGCTCAATGAGCAGTTCTTC
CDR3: CATSWTGLPLNEQFF

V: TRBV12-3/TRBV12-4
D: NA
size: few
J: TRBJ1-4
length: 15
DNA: TGTGCCAGCAGCCCTCGGGGGGGCCTGGGTGAAAAACTGTTTTTT
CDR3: CASSPRGGLGEKLFF

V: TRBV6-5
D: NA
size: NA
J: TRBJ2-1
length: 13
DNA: TGTGCCAGCAGTTACATGGGATACAATGAGCAGTTCTTC
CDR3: CASSYMGYNEQFF

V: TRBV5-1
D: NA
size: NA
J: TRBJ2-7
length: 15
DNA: TGCGCCAGCAGCTTATCCACAGGGGGGGTCTACGAGCAGTACTTC
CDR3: CASSLSTGGVYEQYF

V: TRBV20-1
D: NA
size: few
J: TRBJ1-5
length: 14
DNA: TGCAGTGCTATAGACCGAAATAGCAATCAGCCCCAGCATTTT
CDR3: CSAIDRNSNQPQHF

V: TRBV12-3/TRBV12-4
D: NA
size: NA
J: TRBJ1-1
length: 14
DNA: TGTGCCAGCAGTTTGGGGGGACGGGAGACTGAAGCTTTCTTT
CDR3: CASSLGGRETEAFF

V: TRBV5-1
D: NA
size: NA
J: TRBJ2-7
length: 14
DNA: TGCGCCAGCAGCTTGCGGGACGTCCCCCACGAGCAGTACTTC
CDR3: CASSLRDVPHEQYF